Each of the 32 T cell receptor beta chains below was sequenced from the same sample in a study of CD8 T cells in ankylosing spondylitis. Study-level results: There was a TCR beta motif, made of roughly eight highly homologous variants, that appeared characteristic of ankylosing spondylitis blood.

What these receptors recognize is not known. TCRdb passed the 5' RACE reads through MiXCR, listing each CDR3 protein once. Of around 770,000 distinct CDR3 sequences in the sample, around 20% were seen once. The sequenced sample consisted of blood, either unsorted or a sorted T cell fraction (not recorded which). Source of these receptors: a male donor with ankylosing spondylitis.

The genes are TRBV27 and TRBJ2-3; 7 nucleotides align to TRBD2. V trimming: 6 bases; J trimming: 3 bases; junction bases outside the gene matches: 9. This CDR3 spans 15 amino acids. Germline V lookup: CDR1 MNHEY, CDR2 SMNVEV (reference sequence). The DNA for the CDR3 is TGTGCCAGCAGCCGCCTAGCGGCGGGGACAGATACGCAGTATTTT. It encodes CASSRLAAGTDTQYF.

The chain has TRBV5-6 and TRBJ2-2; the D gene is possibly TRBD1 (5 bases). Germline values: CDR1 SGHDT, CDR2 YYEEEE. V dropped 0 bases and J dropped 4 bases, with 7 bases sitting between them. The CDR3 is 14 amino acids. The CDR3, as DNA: TGTGCCAGCAGCTTGGCAGGGATCACCGGGGAGCTGTTTTTT. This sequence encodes CASSLAGITGELFF.

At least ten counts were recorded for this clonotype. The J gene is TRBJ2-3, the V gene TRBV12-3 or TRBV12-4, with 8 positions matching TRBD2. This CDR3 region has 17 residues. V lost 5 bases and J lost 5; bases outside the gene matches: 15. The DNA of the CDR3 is TGTGCCAGCAGTACTCGAACTAGCGGAAAATGGGTAGATACGCAGTATTTT. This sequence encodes CASSTRTSGKWVDTQYF.

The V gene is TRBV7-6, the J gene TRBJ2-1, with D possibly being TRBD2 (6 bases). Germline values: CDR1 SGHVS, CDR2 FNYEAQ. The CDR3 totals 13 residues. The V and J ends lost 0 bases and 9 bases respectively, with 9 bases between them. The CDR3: CASSLAAGTEQFF. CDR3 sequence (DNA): TGTGCCAGCAGCTTAGCGGCGGGGACTGAGCAGTTCTTC.

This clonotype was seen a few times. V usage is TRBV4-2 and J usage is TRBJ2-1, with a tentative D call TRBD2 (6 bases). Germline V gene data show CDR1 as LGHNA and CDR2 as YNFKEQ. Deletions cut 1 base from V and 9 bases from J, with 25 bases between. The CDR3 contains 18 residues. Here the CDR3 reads CASSQVGTGPDSGSEQFF. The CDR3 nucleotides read TGTGCCAGCAGCCAAGTGGGGACGGGGCCTGATTCCGGGAGTGAGCAGTTCTTC.

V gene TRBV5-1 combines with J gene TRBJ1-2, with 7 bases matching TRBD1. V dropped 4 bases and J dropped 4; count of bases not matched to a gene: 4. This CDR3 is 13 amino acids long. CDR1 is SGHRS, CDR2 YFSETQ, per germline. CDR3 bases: TGCGCCAGCAGCACGACAGGGACCTATGGCTACACCTTC. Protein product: CASSTTGTYGYTF.

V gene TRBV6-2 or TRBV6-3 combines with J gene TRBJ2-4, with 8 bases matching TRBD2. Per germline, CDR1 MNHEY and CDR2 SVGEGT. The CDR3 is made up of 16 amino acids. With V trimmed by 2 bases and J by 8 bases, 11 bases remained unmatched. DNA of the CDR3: TGTGCCAGCAGTTACCGGGGGGCGAGCGGGAGTGACATTCAGTACTTC. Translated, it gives CASSYRGASGSDIQYF.

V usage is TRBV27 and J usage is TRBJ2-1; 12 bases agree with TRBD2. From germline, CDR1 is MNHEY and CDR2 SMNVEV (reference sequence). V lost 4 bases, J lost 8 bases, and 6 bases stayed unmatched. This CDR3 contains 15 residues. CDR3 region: CASSSWTSGVDEQFF. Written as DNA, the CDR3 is TGTGCCAGCAGTTCGTGGACTAGCGGGGTCGATGAGCAGTTCTTC.

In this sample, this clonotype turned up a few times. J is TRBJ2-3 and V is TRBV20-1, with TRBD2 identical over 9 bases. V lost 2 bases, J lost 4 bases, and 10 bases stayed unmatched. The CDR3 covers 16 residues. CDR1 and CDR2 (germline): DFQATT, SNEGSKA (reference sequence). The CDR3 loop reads CSARTTALAGADTQYF. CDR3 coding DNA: TGCAGTGCTAGAACAACGGCATTAGCGGGAGCAGATACGCAGTATTTT.

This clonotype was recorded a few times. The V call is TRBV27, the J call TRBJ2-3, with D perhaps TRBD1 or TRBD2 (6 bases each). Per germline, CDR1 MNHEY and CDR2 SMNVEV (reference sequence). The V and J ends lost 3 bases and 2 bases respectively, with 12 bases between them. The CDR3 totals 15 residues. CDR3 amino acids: CASSLGGPPTDTQYF. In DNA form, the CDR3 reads TGTGCCAGCAGTTTGGGGGGCCCCCCCACAGATACGCAGTATTTT.

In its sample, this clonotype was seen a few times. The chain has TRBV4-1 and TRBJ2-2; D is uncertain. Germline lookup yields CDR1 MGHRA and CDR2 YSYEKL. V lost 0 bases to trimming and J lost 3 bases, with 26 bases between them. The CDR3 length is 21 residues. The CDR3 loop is CASSQDFEFVGHETYTGELFF. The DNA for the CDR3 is TGCGCCAGCAGCCAAGATTTTGAATTCGTTGGCCATGAAACTTACACCGGGGAGCTGTTTTTT.

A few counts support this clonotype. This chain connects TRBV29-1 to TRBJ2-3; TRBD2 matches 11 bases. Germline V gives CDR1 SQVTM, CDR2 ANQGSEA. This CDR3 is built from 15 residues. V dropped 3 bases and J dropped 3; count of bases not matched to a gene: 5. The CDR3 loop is CSVENLAGGTDTQYF. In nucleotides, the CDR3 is TGCAGCGTTGAGAACCTAGCGGGGGGAACAGATACGCAGTATTTT.

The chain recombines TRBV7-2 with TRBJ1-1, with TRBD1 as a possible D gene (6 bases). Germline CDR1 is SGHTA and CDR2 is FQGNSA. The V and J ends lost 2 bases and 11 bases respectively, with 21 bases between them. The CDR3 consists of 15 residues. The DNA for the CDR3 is TGTGCCAGCAGCTTAAAGGGGGGCGCCGCTCACAAGGCTTTCTTT. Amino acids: CASSLKGGAAHKAFF.

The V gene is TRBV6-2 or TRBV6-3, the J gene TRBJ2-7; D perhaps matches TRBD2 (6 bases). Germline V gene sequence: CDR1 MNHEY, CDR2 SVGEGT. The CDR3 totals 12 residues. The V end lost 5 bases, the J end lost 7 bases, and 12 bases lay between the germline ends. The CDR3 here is CASSPIAEEQYF. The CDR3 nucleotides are TGTGCCAGCAGTCCGATAGCGGAGGAGCAGTACTTC.

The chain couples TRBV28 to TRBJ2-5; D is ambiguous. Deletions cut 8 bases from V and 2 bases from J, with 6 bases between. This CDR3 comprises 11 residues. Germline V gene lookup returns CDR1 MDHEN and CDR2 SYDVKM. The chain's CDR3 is CASGQQETQYF. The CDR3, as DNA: TGTGCCAGCGGGCAACAAGAGACCCAGTACTTC.

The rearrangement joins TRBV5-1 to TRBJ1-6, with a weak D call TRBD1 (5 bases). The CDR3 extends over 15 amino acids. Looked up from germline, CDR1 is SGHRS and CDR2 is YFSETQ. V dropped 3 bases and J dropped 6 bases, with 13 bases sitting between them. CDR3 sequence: CASSSSRDRNSPLHF. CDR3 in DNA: TGCGCCAGCAGCTCCTCCAGGGATCGTAATTCACCCCTCCACTTT.

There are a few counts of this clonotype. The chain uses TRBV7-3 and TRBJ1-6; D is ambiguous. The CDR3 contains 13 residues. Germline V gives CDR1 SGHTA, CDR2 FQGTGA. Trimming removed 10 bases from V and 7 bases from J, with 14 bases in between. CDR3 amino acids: CATPGFSNSPLHF. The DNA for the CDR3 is TGTGCCACCCCCGGGTTTTCGAATTCACCCCTCCACTTT.

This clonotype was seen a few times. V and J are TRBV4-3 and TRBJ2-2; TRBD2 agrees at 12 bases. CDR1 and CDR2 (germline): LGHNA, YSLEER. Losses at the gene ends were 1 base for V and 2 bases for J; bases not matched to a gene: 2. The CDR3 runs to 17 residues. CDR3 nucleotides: TGCGCCAGCAGCCAAGGACTAGCGGGAGTCAACACCGGGGAGCTGTTTTTT. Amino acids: CASSQGLAGVNTGELFF.

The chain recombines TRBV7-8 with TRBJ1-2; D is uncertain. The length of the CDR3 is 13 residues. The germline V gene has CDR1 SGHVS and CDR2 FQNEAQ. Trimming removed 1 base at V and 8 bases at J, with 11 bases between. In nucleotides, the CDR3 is TGTGCCAGCAGCTTAGGCAGAATCGGCGGCTACACCTTC. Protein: CASSLGRIGGYTF.

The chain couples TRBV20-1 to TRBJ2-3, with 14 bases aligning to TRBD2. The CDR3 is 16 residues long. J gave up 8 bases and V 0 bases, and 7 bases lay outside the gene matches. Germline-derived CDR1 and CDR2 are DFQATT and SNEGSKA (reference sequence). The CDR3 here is CSARDPGLAGVGTQYF. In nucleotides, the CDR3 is TGCAGTGCTAGAGATCCGGGACTAGCGGGAGTGGGTACGCAGTATTTT.

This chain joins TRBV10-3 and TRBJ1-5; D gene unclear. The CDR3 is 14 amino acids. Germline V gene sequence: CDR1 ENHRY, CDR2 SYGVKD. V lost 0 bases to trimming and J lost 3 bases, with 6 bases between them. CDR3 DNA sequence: TGTGCCATCAGTGAGTCGGTGGTCAATCAGCCCCAGCATTTT. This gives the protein CAISESVVNQPQHF.

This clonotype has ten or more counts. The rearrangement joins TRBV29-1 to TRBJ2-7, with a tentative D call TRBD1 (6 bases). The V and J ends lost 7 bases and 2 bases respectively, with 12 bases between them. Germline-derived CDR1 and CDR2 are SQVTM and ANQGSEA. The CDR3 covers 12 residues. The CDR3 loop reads CSARTEAYEQYF. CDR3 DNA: TGCAGCGCCCGGACAGAGGCCTACGAGCAGTACTTC.

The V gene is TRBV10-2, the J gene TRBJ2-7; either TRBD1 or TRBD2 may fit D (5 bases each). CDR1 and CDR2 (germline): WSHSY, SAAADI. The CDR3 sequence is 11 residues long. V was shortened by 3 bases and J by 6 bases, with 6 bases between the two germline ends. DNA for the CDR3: TGCGCCAGCAGTGAAGGGACCGAGCAGTACTTC. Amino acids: CASSEGTEQYF.

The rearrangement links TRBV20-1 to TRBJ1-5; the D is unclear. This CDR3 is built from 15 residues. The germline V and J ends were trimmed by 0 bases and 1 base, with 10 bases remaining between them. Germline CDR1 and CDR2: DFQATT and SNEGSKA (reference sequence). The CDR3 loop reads CSARDGRSSNQPQHF. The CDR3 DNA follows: TGCAGTGCTAGAGATGGCAGGTCCAGCAATCAGCCCCAGCATTTT.

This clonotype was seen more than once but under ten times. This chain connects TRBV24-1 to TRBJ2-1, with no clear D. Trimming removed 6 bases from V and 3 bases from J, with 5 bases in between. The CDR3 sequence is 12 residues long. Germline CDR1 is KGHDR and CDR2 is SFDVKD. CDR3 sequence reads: CATSLGYNEQFF. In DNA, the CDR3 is TGTGCCACCAGTCTCGGCTACAATGAGCAGTTCTTC.

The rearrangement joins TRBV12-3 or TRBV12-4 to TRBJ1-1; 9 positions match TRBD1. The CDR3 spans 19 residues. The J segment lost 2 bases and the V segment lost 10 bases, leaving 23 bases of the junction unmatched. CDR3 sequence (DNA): TGTGCCATCAGCCGGGCTCGTGGGGACAGGGACCACCCTAACACTGAAGCTTTCTTT. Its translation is CAISRARGDRDHPNTEAFF.

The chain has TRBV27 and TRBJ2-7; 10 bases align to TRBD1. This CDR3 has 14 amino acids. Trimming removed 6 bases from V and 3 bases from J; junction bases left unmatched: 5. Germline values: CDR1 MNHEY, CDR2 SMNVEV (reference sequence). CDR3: CASRDRDRGYEQYF. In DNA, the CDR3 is TGTGCCAGCAGGGATAGGGACAGGGGCTACGAGCAGTACTTC.

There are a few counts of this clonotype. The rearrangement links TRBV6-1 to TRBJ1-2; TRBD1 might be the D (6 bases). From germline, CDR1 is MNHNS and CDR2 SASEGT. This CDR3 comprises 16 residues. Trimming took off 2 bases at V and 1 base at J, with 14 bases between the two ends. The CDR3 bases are TGTGCCAGCAGTGAAATCCTGTACAGGGTTAACTATGGCTACACCTTC. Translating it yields CASSEILYRVNYGYTF.

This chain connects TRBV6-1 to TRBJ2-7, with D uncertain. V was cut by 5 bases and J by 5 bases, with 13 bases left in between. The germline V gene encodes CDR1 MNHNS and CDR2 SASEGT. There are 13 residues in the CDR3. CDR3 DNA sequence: TGTGCCAGCAGTAGACGGTTCCTAGACGAGCAGTACTTC. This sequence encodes CASSRRFLDEQYF.

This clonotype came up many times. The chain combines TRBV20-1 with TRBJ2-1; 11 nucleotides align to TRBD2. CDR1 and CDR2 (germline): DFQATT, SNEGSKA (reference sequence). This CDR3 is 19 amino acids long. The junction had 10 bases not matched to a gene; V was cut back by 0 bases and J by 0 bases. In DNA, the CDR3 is TGCAGTGCTAGAGATCGGCTAGCGGGGGGAAGGAGCTCCTACAATGAGCAGTTCTTC. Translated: CSARDRLAGGRSSYNEQFF.

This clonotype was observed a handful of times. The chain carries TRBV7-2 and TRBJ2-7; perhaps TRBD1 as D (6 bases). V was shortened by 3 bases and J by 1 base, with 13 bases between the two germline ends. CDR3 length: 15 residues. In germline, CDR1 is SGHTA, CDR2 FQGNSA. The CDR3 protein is CASSLGWTASYEQYF. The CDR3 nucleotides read TGTGCCAGCAGCTTGGGGTGGACAGCGTCCTACGAGCAGTACTTC.

CDR3 protein: CASKAGGTYEQYF. The CDR3 DNA follows: TGTGCCAGCAAGGCAGGGGGAACCTACGAGCAGTACTTC. The chain is built from TRBV6-6 and TRBJ2-7; 7 positions match TRBD1. CDR1 and CDR2 from the germline V gene are MNHNY and SVGAGI (reference sequence). This CDR3 contains 13 residues. V was pared by 7 bases and J by 2 bases, with 5 bases of the junction left unmatched.